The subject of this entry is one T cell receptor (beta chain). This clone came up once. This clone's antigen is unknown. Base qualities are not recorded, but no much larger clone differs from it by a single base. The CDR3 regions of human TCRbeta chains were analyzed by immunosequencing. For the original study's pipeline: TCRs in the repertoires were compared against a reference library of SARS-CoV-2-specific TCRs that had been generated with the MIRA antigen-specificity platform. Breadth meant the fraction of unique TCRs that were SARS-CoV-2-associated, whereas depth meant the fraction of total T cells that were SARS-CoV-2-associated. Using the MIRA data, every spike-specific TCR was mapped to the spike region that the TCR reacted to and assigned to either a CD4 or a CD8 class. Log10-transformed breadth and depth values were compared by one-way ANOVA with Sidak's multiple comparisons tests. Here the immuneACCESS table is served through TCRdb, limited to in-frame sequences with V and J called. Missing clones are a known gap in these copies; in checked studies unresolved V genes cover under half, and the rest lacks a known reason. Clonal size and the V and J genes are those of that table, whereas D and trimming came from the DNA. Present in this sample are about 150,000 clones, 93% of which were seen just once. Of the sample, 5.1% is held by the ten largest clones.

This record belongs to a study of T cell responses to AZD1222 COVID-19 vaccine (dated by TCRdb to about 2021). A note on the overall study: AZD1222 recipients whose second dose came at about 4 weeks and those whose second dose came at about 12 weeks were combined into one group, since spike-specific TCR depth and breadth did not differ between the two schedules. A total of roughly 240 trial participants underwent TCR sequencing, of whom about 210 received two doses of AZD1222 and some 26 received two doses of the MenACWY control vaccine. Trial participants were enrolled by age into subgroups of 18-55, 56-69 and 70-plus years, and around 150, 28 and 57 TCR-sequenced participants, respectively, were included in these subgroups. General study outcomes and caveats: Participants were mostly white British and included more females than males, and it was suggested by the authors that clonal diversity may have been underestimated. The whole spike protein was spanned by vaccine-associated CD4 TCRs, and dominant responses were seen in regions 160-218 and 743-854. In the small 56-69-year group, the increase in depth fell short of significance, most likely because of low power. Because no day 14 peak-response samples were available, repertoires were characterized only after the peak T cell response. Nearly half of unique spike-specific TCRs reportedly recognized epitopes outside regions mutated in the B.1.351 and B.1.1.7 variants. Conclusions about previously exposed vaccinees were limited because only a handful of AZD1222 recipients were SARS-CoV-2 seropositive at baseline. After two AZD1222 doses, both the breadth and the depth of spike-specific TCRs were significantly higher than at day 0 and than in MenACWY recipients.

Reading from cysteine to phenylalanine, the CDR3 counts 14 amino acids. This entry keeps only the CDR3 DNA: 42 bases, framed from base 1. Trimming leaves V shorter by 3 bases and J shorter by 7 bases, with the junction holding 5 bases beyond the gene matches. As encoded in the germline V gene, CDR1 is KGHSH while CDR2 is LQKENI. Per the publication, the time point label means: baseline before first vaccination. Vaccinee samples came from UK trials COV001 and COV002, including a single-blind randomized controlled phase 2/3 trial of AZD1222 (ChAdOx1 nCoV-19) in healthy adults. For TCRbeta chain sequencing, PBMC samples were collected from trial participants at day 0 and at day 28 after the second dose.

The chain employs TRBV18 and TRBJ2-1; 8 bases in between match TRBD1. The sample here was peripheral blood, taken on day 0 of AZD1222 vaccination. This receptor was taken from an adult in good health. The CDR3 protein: CASSPGTGVNEQFF. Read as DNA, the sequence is TGTGCCAGCTCACCCGGGACAGGCGTTAATGAGCAGTTCTTC.